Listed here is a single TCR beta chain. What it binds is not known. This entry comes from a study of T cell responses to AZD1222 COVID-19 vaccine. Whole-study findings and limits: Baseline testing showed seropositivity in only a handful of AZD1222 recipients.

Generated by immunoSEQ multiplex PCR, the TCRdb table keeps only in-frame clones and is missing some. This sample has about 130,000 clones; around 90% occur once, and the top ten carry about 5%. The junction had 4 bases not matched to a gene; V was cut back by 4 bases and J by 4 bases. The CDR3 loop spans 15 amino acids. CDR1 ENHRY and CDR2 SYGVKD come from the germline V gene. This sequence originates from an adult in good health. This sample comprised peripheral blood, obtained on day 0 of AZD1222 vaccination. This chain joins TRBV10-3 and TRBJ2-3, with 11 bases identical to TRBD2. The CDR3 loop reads CAISVSSGGSDTQYF. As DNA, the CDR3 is TGTGCCATCAGTGTGTCTAGCGGGGGGTCAGATACGCAGTATTTT.